One sample yielded the 27 T cell receptor beta chains listed below, sequenced in a study of cytomegalovirus exposure and HLA in healthy donors. In the PCR, 60 Vbeta and 13 Jbeta primers were used. TCRdb's table, derived via immunoSEQ multiplex PCR, lists solely in-frame clones and lacks some. The repertoire includes over 120,000 clones, approximately 80% of them detected once, and 1.4% to 1.5% sits in the top ten. Sequences were obtained from PBMCs. These receptors all stem from a man aged 25-45 years in good health and CMV-seropositive.

The chain has TRBV6-1 and TRBJ2-5, with TRBD2 matching 8 bases. Germline-derived CDR1 and CDR2 are MNHNS and SASEGT. The CDR3 runs 14 residues. Losses at the gene ends were 8 bases for V and 1 base for J; bases not matched to a gene: 6. This CDR3 is CASVAGGSQETQYF. The CDR3 DNA reads TGTGCCAGCGTGGCGGGGGGATCCCAAGAGACCCAGTACTTC.

The V gene is TRBV28, the J gene TRBJ1-5; 9 nucleotides line up with TRBD1. The CDR3 totals 13 residues. V lost 10 bases, J lost 9 bases, and 10 bases stayed unmatched. Germline V gives CDR1 MDHEN, CDR2 SYDVKM. CDR3 amino acids: CATGTGFDRPQHF. Here the CDR3 DNA reads TGTGCCACAGGGACAGGGTTTGATCGGCCCCAGCATTTT.

The V call is TRBV28, the J call TRBJ2-3, with 7 positions matching TRBD1. The V segment lost 9 bases and the J segment 4 bases; nucleotides outside the gene matches: 7. From germline, CDR1 is MDHEN and CDR2 SYDVKM. The CDR3 runs to 13 residues. The CDR3 bases are TGTGCCAGTAGGACAGGAATTTCAGATACGCAGTATTTT. Its translation is CASRTGISDTQYF.

The chain uses TRBV2 and TRBJ2-7; D not certain. This CDR3 is 13 amino acids long. V lost 3 bases and J lost 1, with 7 bases in between. Germline CDR1 is SNHLY and CDR2 is FYNNEI. DNA for the CDR3: TGTGCCAGCAGTGAGAGACTGTCCTACGAGCAGTACTTC. It codes for CASSERLSYEQYF.

The chain joins TRBV27 to TRBJ2-7; tentatively, D is TRBD2 (6 bases). The germline V gene encodes CDR1 MNHEY and CDR2 SMNVEV (reference sequence). Trimming removed 6 bases at V and 0 bases at J, with 12 bases between. This CDR3 comprises 14 residues. The CDR3 reads CASRVGRYSYEQYF. CDR3 sequence (DNA): TGTGCCAGCAGAGTTGGGAGGTACTCCTACGAGCAGTACTTC.

V gene TRBV7-6 combines with J gene TRBJ2-1, with 10 positions matching TRBD2. V dropped 5 bases and J dropped 2; count of bases not matched to a gene: 3. The germline CDR1 and CDR2 sequences are SGHVS and FNYEAQ. The CDR3 is made up of 15 amino acids. Written as DNA, the CDR3 is TGTGCCAGCAGCCTCGGGACTAGCGCCTACAATGAGCAGTTCTTC. Translating it yields CASSLGTSAYNEQFF.

This rearrangement joins TRBV6-1 to TRBJ2-7, with unresolved D. Per the germline V gene, CDR1 is MNHNS and CDR2 is SASEGT. V was pared by 1 base and J by 3 bases, with 4 bases between. This CDR3 has 12 residues. The DNA for the CDR3 is TGTGCCAGCAGTGAAGTTAGCTACGAGCAGTACTTC. Residues: CASSEVSYEQYF.

The chain is built from TRBV12-5 and TRBJ2-1; D perhaps matches TRBD2 (6 bases). The length of the CDR3 is 16 residues. Germline V gene lookup returns CDR1 LGHNT and CDR2 FRNRAP. V was clipped by 5 bases and J by 0 bases, with 14 bases between them. CDR3: CASGPGGLSSYNEQFF. CDR3 nucleotide sequence: TGTGCTAGTGGTCCTGGGGGACTCAGCTCCTACAATGAGCAGTTCTTC.

The J gene is TRBJ1-2, the V gene TRBV5-6; TRBD1 is a possible D gene (6 bases). Trimming removed 2 bases from V and 4 bases from J, with 12 bases in between. Germline CDR1 SGHDT, CDR2 YYEEEE. CDR3 length: 14 amino acids. CDR3 nucleotides: TGTGCCAGCAGCTTCCGACAGGACCTCTATGGCTACACCTTC. Residues: CASSFRQDLYGYTF.

This chain links TRBV5-4 with TRBJ1-4; 10 bases line up with TRBD1. Trimming removed 1 base from V and 7 bases from J; junction bases left unmatched: 7. Per germline, CDR1 SGHNT and CDR2 YYREEE (reference sequence). The CDR3 extends over 16 amino acids. The CDR3 sequence: CASSLNADRGREKLFF. The DNA of the CDR3 is TGTGCCAGCAGCTTGAATGCCGACAGGGGGCGTGAAAAACTGTTTTTT.

This chain connects TRBV6-1 to TRBJ2-7, with D tentatively TRBD1 (6 bases). The CDR3 has 15 amino acids. V lost 7 bases and J lost 0, with 16 bases in between. The germline gives CDR1 MNHNS, CDR2 SASEGT. In DNA form, the CDR3 reads TGTGCCAGCAAGCCAGGTCAGGGGAGCTCCTACGAGCAGTACTTC. This translates into CASKPGQGSSYEQYF.

This rearrangement joins TRBV7-2 to TRBJ2-7, with 7 bases that match TRBD1. Germline V gene sequence: CDR1 SGHTA, CDR2 FQGNSA. J was trimmed by 2 bases and V by 1 base; bases with no gene match: 2. The CDR3 loop spans 14 amino acids. CDR3 sequence (DNA): TGTGCCAGCAGCTTAGGAGGGGGCCCCTACGAGCAGTACTTC. Encoded protein: CASSLGGGPYEQYF.

This chain connects TRBV18 to TRBJ1-1; 8 positions agree with TRBD1. V lost 5 bases and J lost 5; bases outside the gene matches: 10. The CDR3 loop spans 15 amino acids. Germline V gene sequence: CDR1 KGHSH, CDR2 LQKENI. CDR3 nucleotide sequence: TGTGCCAGCTCATTCACCGGGACAGGAGGGACTGAAGCTTTCTTT. It codes for CASSFTGTGGTEAFF.

The chain recombines TRBV6-6 with TRBJ1-5, with TRBD1 as a possible D gene (5 bases). The V end was cut by 5 bases, the J end by 0 bases, with 11 bases between. The CDR3 has 15 residues. The germline gives CDR1 MNHNY, CDR2 SVGAGI (reference sequence). The CDR3 protein is CASSLRQGSNQPQHF. The CDR3 nucleotides read TGTGCCAGCAGTCTTAGGCAGGGTAGCAATCAGCCCCAGCATTTT.

Note on this clone: The junction shows a germline mismatch at one end, possibly a read error. The chain couples TRBV7-9 to TRBJ2-3; 7 nucleotides agree with TRBD1. Germline V gene data show CDR1 as SEHNR and CDR2 as FQNEAQ (reference sequence). There are 15 residues in the CDR3. CDR3 DNA: TGTTCCAGCAGCCGGACAGGTGCTAGCACAGATACGCAGTATTTT. This sequence encodes CSSSRTGASTDTQYF.

The table lists this clone with a few counts. J is TRBJ1-6 and V is TRBV6-6, with 8 bases lining up with TRBD1. This CDR3 comprises 15 residues. With 5 bases clipped from V and 9 bases from J, the junction kept 9 bases outside the gene matches. Germline CDR1 MNHNY, CDR2 SVGAGI (reference sequence). The DNA of the CDR3 is TGTGCCAGCAGTCCTTCAGGGGGCGTCAGTTCACCCCTCCACTTT. Encoded protein: CASSPSGGVSSPLHF.

This chain uses TRBV28 with TRBJ2-7, with TRBD2 identical over 8 bases. Germline V lookup: CDR1 MDHEN, CDR2 SYDVKM. This CDR3 has 13 residues. V lost 3 bases and J lost 5; bases outside the gene matches: 3. The CDR3 DNA reads TGTGCCAGCAGTTTCTCGGGGGGGAACGAGCAGTACTTC. It is translated as CASSFSGGNEQYF. Together with reference TRBV28 and TRBJ2-7, the CDR3 gives the full variable domain: DVKVTQSSRYLVKRTGEKVFLECVQDMDHENMFWYRQDPGLGLRLIYFSYDVKMKEKGDIPEGYSVSREKKERFSLILESASTNQTSMYLCASSFSGGNEQYFGPGTRLTVT.

The chain links TRBV28 to TRBJ1-1; no reliable D call. Trimming left V 9 bases short and J 3 bases short, with 17 bases between. The CDR3 runs 14 residues. Germline V gene sequence: CDR1 MDHEN, CDR2 SYDVKM. CDR3: CASRTGSRYTEAFF. In DNA form, the CDR3 reads TGTGCCAGTCGGACGGGGTCCAGGTACACTGAAGCTTTCTTT. The entire variable domain, with the rest obtained from reference TRBV28 and TRBJ1-1, is as follows: DVKVTQSSRYLVKRTGEKVFLECVQDMDHENMFWYRQDPGLGLRLIYFSYDVKMKEKGDIPEGYSVSREKKERFSLILESASTNQTSMYLCASRTGSRYTEAFFGQGTRLTVV.

Note on this clone: This same CDR3 is encoded by further DNA sequences in the sample. The CDR3 spells CASSVVVRRLAGYNEQFF. CDR3 bases: TGTGCCAGCAGCGTAGTAGTGAGGAGACTAGCGGGGTACAATGAGCAGTTCTTC. The rearrangement joins TRBV9 to TRBJ2-1; TRBD2 aligns across 11 bases. The length of the CDR3 is 18 residues. Germline values: CDR1 SGDLS, CDR2 YYNGEE. The junction had 9 bases not matched to a gene; V was cut back by 0 bases and J by 4 bases.

J is TRBJ1-2 and V is TRBV13; D possibly corresponds to TRBD1 (6 bases). CDR3 length: 14 amino acids. Germline V lookup: CDR1 PRHDT, CDR2 FYEKMQ (reference sequence). Trimming removed 5 bases at V and 3 bases at J, with 13 bases between. The CDR3 coding sequence is TGTGCCAGCAGCCCCCAACAGGGTTACTATGGCTACACCTTC. Translation gives CASSPQQGYYGYTF.

This chain uses TRBV28 with TRBJ2-7, with D perhaps matching TRBD2 (6 bases). This CDR3 spans 14 amino acids. The germline CDR1 and CDR2 sequences are MDHEN and SYDVKM. V lost 3 bases and J lost 6, with 15 bases in between. As DNA, the CDR3 is TGTGCCAGCAGTTTGAACCCTAGCGCTGGCGAGCAGTACTTC. This encodes CASSLNPSAGEQYF.

This sequence joins TRBV10-3 and TRBJ2-2, with 8 bases aligning to TRBD2. After removal of 3 bases from V and 3 bases from J, the junction contained 6 bases not matched to a gene. This CDR3 spans 16 amino acids. Per the germline V gene, CDR1 is ENHRY and CDR2 is SYGVKD. Written as DNA, the CDR3 is TGTGCCATCAGTGAACCCCGGGAGGGGGACACCGGGGAGCTGTTTTTT. This gives the protein CAISEPREGDTGELFF.

J is TRBJ2-2 and V is TRBV19; TRBD1 matches 8 bases. Per germline, CDR1 LNHDA and CDR2 SQIVND (reference sequence). The CDR3 covers 15 residues. V gave up 4 bases and J gave up 2 bases; unmatched junction bases: 3. The CDR3 nucleotides read TGTGCCAGTAGTACCGACAGGGGTAACACCGGGGAGCTGTTTTTT. Its translation: CASSTDRGNTGELFF.

This chain uses TRBV9 with TRBJ1-4; 8 bases agree with TRBD1. The ends lost 2 bases at V and 7 bases at J; junction bases unmatched: 7. Germline CDR1 and CDR2: SGDLS and YYNGEE. This CDR3 is 15 amino acids long. CDR3 residues: CASSVGQGGSEKLFF. CDR3 sequence (DNA): TGTGCCAGCAGCGTCGGACAGGGAGGGAGTGAAAAACTGTTTTTT.

The CDR3 loop reads CASSLDGLASYEQYF. The CDR3 region has the DNA TGTGCCAGCAGCTTAGATGGACTAGCCTCCTACGAGCAGTACTTC. The chain has TRBV11-3 and TRBJ2-7; 8 nucleotides agree with TRBD2. Germline-derived CDR1 and CDR2 are SGHNT and YENEEA. The trim removed 0 bases at V and 0 bases at J, leaving 1 base unmatched. The CDR3 length is 15 residues.

V gene TRBV4-1 combines with J gene TRBJ1-4, with unresolved D. The V gene lost 0 bases and the J gene lost 0 bases, with 5 bases spanning the gap. The germline gives CDR1 MGHRA, CDR2 YSYEKL. The CDR3 runs to 15 residues. DNA of the CDR3: TGCGCCAGCAGCCAAGAGGCAGCAACTAATGAAAAACTGTTTTTT. Translating it yields CASSQEAATNEKLFF.

V is TRBV28 and J is TRBJ2-1; maybe TRBD1 (5 bases). Germline CDR1 MDHEN, CDR2 SYDVKM. The CDR3 totals 15 residues. Trimming cost V 3 bases and J 6 bases, with 15 bases left between them. The CDR3: CASSFFGRGTNEQFF. The CDR3 nucleotides read TGTGCCAGCAGTTTTTTCGGTAGGGGAACCAATGAGCAGTTCTTC.